One sample yielded the 21 T cell receptor beta chains listed below, sequenced in a study of cytomegalovirus exposure and HLA in healthy donors. Generated by immunoSEQ multiplex PCR, the TCRdb table keeps only in-frame clones and is missing some. The data hold fewer than 250,000 clones, with approximately 80% observed a single time. Sequenced sample: PBMCs. The receptors derive from a woman in her 30s in good health and CMV-seropositive.

This chain connects TRBV27 to TRBJ1-1, with D perhaps TRBD1 (6 bases). The CDR3 spans 14 residues. Germline V gives CDR1 MNHEY, CDR2 SMNVEV (reference sequence). V was pared by 2 bases and J by 10 bases, with 17 bases between. DNA of the CDR3: TGTGCCAGCAGTTTAGCCACAGGGTCAGGTGGAGCTTTCTTT. Translating gives CASSLATGSGGAFF.

The chain uses TRBV23-1 and TRBJ2-7, with 7 positions matching TRBD2. TRBV23-1 is an open reading frame, and its role is uncertain. Trimming took 4 bases from V and 3 from J; bases not matched to a gene: 6. The CDR3 has 14 amino acids. The CDR3 loop is CASSPWEGNYEQYF. DNA for the CDR3: TGCGCCAGCAGTCCCTGGGAGGGTAACTACGAGCAGTACTTC.

Turning to this clone: Other DNA sequences in the sample encode the same CDR3. The rearrangement uses TRBV6-5 and TRBJ1-1; D is unclear. Trimming stripped 8 bases from V and 5 bases from J, with 9 bases between. There are 11 residues in the CDR3. Germline V lookup: CDR1 MNHEY, CDR2 SVGAGI. The CDR3 region is CASGRDTEAFF. The CDR3 region has the DNA TGTGCCAGCGGTCGGGATACTGAAGCTTTCTTT.

The chain has TRBV28 and TRBJ1-5; maybe TRBD1 (6 bases). Per the germline V gene, CDR1 is MDHEN and CDR2 is SYDVKM. The V end lost 2 bases, the J end lost 4 bases, and 9 bases lay between the germline ends. The CDR3 length is 14 residues. The CDR3 DNA reads as TGTGCCAGCAGTTTACCCACAGGGAATCAGCCCCAGCATTTT. This sequence encodes CASSLPTGNQPQHF.

The chain uses TRBV9 and TRBJ2-7, with 8 bases identical to TRBD1. This CDR3 has 15 amino acids. After removal of 3 bases from V and 3 bases from J, the junction contained 8 bases not matched to a gene. Germline CDR1 reads SGDLS; CDR2 reads YYNGEE. CDR3 DNA: TGTGCCAGCAGCGGGGGGACAGGAGGAAACTACGAGCAGTACTTC. The encoded protein is CASSGGTGGNYEQYF.

J is TRBJ1-2 and V is TRBV30; no clear D gene. Germline V gene data show CDR1 as GTSNPN and CDR2 as SVGIG (reference sequence). The CDR3 loop spans 12 amino acids. The V and J ends lost 4 bases and 5 bases respectively, with 11 bases between them. The CDR3 sequence is CAWTRSIYGYTF. The CDR3 DNA sequence: TGTGCCTGGACCAGGAGTATTTATGGCTACACCTTC.

The chain joins TRBV29-1 to TRBJ1-2; no clear D. Germline values: CDR1 SQVTM, CDR2 ANQGSEA. This CDR3 contains 11 residues. Trimming removed 0 bases at V and 8 bases at J, with 7 bases between. The CDR3 sequence is CSVEELGGYTF. The DNA of the CDR3 is TGCAGCGTTGAAGAACTGGGGGGCTACACCTTC.

The V and J genes are TRBV2 and TRBJ1-1; D is perhaps TRBD1 (5 bases). The germline CDR1 and CDR2 sequences are SNHLY and FYNNEI. This CDR3 is built from 13 residues. With 8 bases removed from V and 2 bases from J, the gap between germline ends came to 12 bases. As DNA, the CDR3 is TGTGCCAGCTCGATAGGGGTAAACACTGAAGCTTTCTTT. It yields the protein CASSIGVNTEAFF.

The chain couples TRBV7-9 to TRBJ2-5, with D perhaps assigned TRBD1 or TRBD2 (5 bases each). Trimming shortened V by 5 bases and J by 5 bases, and 21 bases separated the two germline ends. In germline, CDR1 is SEHNR, CDR2 FQNEAQ (reference sequence). CDR3 size: 16 residues. The CDR3: CASSLPGFRDAETQYF. CDR3 nucleotides: TGTGCCAGCAGCCTCCCCGGGTTTCGGGACGCTGAGACCCAGTACTTC.

V usage is TRBV5-6 and J usage is TRBJ1-5; 7 bases map to TRBD1. The CDR3 loop spans 16 amino acids. After removal of 1 base from V and 4 bases from J, the junction contained 8 bases not matched to a gene. CDR1 SGHDT and CDR2 YYEEEE come from the germline V gene. The CDR3 DNA reads as TGTGCCAGCAGCTTGTGGCGGCCAGGGGGTAATCAGCCCCAGCATTTT. This translates into CASSLWRPGGNQPQHF.

The chain employs TRBV29-1 and TRBJ2-5, with TRBD2 identical over 7 bases. CDR1 SQVTM and CDR2 ANQGSEA come from the germline V gene. Losses at the gene ends were 5 bases for V and 5 bases for J; bases not matched to a gene: 5. This CDR3 region has 12 residues. In DNA, the CDR3 is TGCAGCGTTCGGGAGGATGTTGAGACCCAGTACTTC. It codes for CSVREDVETQYF.

The chain recombines TRBV6-6 with TRBJ2-7, with 8 bases that match TRBD1. Germline values: CDR1 MNHNY, CDR2 SVGAGI (reference sequence). The CDR3 spans 12 residues. V was clipped by 5 bases and J by 6 bases; unmatched bases: 3. The CDR3 is CASSTGGAEQYF. The CDR3 bases are TGTGCCAGCAGTACAGGGGGAGCCGAGCAGTACTTC.

The rearrangement links TRBV9 to TRBJ1-2; D gene ambiguous. The V end lost 0 bases, the J end lost 8 bases, and 8 bases lay between the germline ends. This CDR3 region has 12 residues. Germline CDR1 and CDR2: SGDLS and YYNGEE. CDR3 DNA sequence: TGTGCCAGCAGCGTAGTGGCACCGGGCTACACCTTC. It is translated as CASSVVAPGYTF.

This chain uses TRBV9 with TRBJ2-2, with 7 bases aligning to TRBD1. CDR3 length: 15 residues. CDR1 is SGDLS, CDR2 YYNGEE, per germline. V lost 3 bases and J lost 5; bases outside the gene matches: 7. The CDR3 nucleotides are TGTGCCAGCAGCGCCCCAGGGGGAAGAACCGGGGAGCTGTTTTTT. It is translated as CASSAPGGRTGELFF.

This clone was found once. The rearrangement links TRBV29-1 to TRBJ2-7; the match to TRBD1 covers 8 bases. The CDR3 has 13 amino acids. CDR1 SQVTM and CDR2 ANQGSEA come from the germline V gene. With 3 bases clipped from V and 2 bases from J, the junction kept 3 bases outside the gene matches. The CDR3 region is CSVDGTGAYEQYF. In nucleotides, the CDR3 is TGCAGCGTTGATGGGACAGGAGCCTACGAGCAGTACTTC.

V is TRBV7-2 and J is TRBJ2-7, with 7 positions matching TRBD2. The CDR3 has 14 amino acids. Trimming cost V 3 bases and J 7 bases; bases outside gene matches: 9. Germline CDR1 is SGHTA and CDR2 is FQGNSA. The CDR3: CASSFGRAMREQYF. CDR3 nucleotide sequence: TGTGCCAGCAGCTTTGGGAGGGCCATGCGAGAGCAGTACTTC. Complete variable domain (other parts from reference TRBV7-2 and TRBJ2-7): GAGVSQSPSNKVTEKGKDVELRCDPISGHTALYWYRQSLGQGLEFLIYFQGNSAPDKSGLPSDRFSAERTGGSVSTLTIQRTQQEDSAVYLCASSFGRAMREQYFGPGTRLTVT.

The chain combines TRBV9 with TRBJ2-7; the match to TRBD1 covers 7 bases. Germline V gene sequence: CDR1 SGDLS, CDR2 YYNGEE. The CDR3 extends over 16 amino acids. The V gene end was trimmed by 3 bases and the J gene end by 2 bases; junction bases not matched to a gene: 11. The CDR3 DNA reads TGTGCCAGCAGCGACCACCACGGACAGGACACCTACGAGCAGTACTTC. The encoded protein is CASSDHHGQDTYEQYF.

The chain carries TRBV15 and TRBJ1-5; D is uncertain. V gave up 0 bases and J gave up 4 bases, with 7 bases separating them. Germline CDR1 is LNHNV and CDR2 is YYDKDF (reference sequence). CDR3 length: 14 residues. The CDR3 region is CATSRDSGNQPQHF. CDR3 DNA: TGTGCCACCAGCAGAGACAGTGGTAATCAGCCCCAGCATTTT.

The J gene is TRBJ2-7, the V gene TRBV5-4; 7 bases align to TRBD2. V lost 4 bases to trimming and J lost 3 bases; unmatched junction nucleotides: 10. The CDR3 consists of 15 residues. Germline V lookup: CDR1 SGHNT, CDR2 YYREEE (reference sequence). The CDR3 region is CASSPGGSEYYEQYF. DNA for the CDR3: TGTGCCAGCAGCCCGGGGGGTAGCGAGTACTACGAGCAGTACTTC.

The chain employs TRBV2 and TRBJ2-7; D perhaps matches TRBD2 (6 bases). The ends were cut back, 8 bases at V and 7 bases at J, with 12 bases in the middle. Per the germline V gene, CDR1 is SNHLY and CDR2 is FYNNEI. This CDR3 has 11 amino acids. The CDR3 bases are TGTGCCAGCGGACTAAGGGTTGAGCAGTACTTC. Translating gives CASGLRVEQYF.

V usage is TRBV27 and J usage is TRBJ2-6, with TRBD1 as a possible D gene (5 bases). CDR1 and CDR2 (germline): MNHEY, SMNVEV (reference sequence). The ends were cut back, 5 bases at V and 5 bases at J, with 13 bases in the middle. The CDR3 contains 15 residues. The CDR3 loop is CASSRQGARANVLTF. CDR3 DNA: TGTGCCAGCAGTCGCCAGGGTGCAAGGGCCAACGTCCTGACTTTC. Combining the CDR3 with reference TRBV27 and TRBJ2-6 gives the whole variable domain EAQVTQNPRYLITVTGKKLTVTCSQNMNHEYMSWYRQDPGLGLRQIYYSMNVEVTDKGDVPEGYKVSRKEKRNFPLILESPSPNQTSLYFCASSRQGARANVLTFGAGSRLTVL.